The 23 T cell receptor beta chains in this list originate from one sample, sequenced in a study of response to subunit inactivated influenza vaccine. TCRdb reprocessed the RT-PCR reads via MiXCR and lists one record per CDR3 protein. The sample carries about 520,000 distinct CDR3 sequences, approximately 24% recorded once. This material consisted of CD4+ T cells sorted from PBMCs, taken 5 to 6 days after vaccination. The receptors derive from a man aged 50-59 years who received an inactivated influenza vaccine.

This clonotype was recorded a few times. The chain couples TRBV10-2 to TRBJ2-2; TRBD1 might be the D (5 bases). The length of the CDR3 is 15 residues. The germline V gene has CDR1 WSHSY and CDR2 SAAADI. V lost 7 bases to trimming and J lost 1 base, with 13 bases between them. The CDR3 DNA reads TGCGCCAGCAAACCCGACAGCCTGAACACCGGGGAGCTGTTTTTT. This sequence encodes CASKPDSLNTGELFF.

This clonotype has more than one count but fewer than ten. The genes are TRBV10-3 and TRBJ2-7; no clear D gene. The CDR3 is made up of 12 amino acids. The germline gives CDR1 ENHRY, CDR2 SYGVKD. Between the trimmed V and J ends, which lost 2 bases and 3 bases, there was a span of 5 bases. DNA for the CDR3: TGTGCCATCAGTGAGGCAGACTACGAGCAGTACTTC. It is translated as CAISEADYEQYF.

This clonotype was observed a handful of times. The chain joins TRBV16 to TRBJ2-7; possibly TRBD2 for D (5 bases). Trimming removed 3 bases at V and 4 bases at J, with 16 bases between. Germline V lookup: CDR1 KGHSY, CDR2 FQNENV. The CDR3 contains 15 residues. The CDR3 here is CASSQSPSYGYEQYF. The CDR3 DNA reads as TGTGCCAGCAGCCAGAGCCCTAGCTACGGATACGAGCAGTACTTC.

V and J are TRBV30 and TRBJ1-1, with a possible D match to TRBD1 (6 bases). Per germline, CDR1 GTSNPN and CDR2 SVGIG (reference sequence). Trimming shortened V by 8 bases and J by 1 base, and 11 bases separated the two germline ends. This CDR3 comprises 12 residues. The CDR3 bases are TGTGCCGCCCAAGGGGGGAACACTGAAGCTTTCTTT. The encoded protein is CAAQGGNTEAFF.

This clonotype was seen repeatedly, ten times or more. The V gene is TRBV29-1, the J gene TRBJ2-7; 9 bases are shared with TRBD1. V shed 3 bases and J 4 bases; nucleotides not matched to a gene: 10. CDR1 SQVTM and CDR2 ANQGSEA come from the germline V gene. This CDR3 spans 15 amino acids. The CDR3 bases are TGCAGCGTTGAGGCCGAGGGGACAGGGTCATACGAGCAGTACTTC. It yields the protein CSVEAEGTGSYEQYF.

This clonotype came up many times. V and J are TRBV7-6 and TRBJ2-3; TRBD2 matches at 13 bases. Germline V CDR1 and CDR2: SGHVS, FNYEAQ. Trimming removed 5 bases from V and 2 bases from J; junction bases left unmatched: 7. CDR3 length: 17 residues. CDR3 nucleotide sequence: TGTGCCAGCAGCCCCCGACTAGCGGGGGGACTCACAGATACGCAGTATTTT. Translated: CASSPRLAGGLTDTQYF. Drawing the rest from reference TRBV7-6 and TRBJ2-3, the complete variable domain is GAGVSQSPRYKVTKRGQDVALRCDPISGHVSLYWYRQALGQGPEFLTYFNYEAQQDKSGLPNDRFSAERPEGSISTLTIQRTEQRDSAMYRCASSPRLAGGLTDTQYFGPGTRLTVL.

This clonotype was picked up a small number of times. This chain joins TRBV7-2 and TRBJ2-3; D is unresolved. From germline, CDR1 is SGHTA and CDR2 FQGNSA. The CDR3 loop spans 14 amino acids. The V and J ends lost 5 bases and 6 bases respectively, with 15 bases between them. The CDR3 nucleotides read TGTGCCAGCAGCCCCCAATTTCGGCCCGATACGCAGTATTTT. Protein: CASSPQFRPDTQYF. Full variable domain (outside the CDR3, taken from reference TRBV7-2 and TRBJ2-3): GAGVSQSPSNKVTEKGKDVELRCDPISGHTALYWYRQSLGQGLEFLIYFQGNSAPDKSGLPSDRFSAERTGGSVSTLTIQRTQQEDSAVYLCASSPQFRPDTQYFGPGTRLTVL.

This clonotype has more than one count but fewer than ten. V and J are TRBV20-1 and TRBJ2-1, with no clear D. The CDR3 contains 12 residues. CDR1 and CDR2 from the germline V gene are DFQATT and SNEGSKA (reference sequence). V lost 3 bases to trimming and J lost 5 bases, with 8 bases between them. The CDR3 DNA follows: TGCAGTGCTAGTAGCCGGCACAATGAGCAGTTCTTC. Encoded protein: CSASSRHNEQFF.

This clonotype appeared a single time. V and J are TRBV15 and TRBJ2-3; D possibly corresponds to TRBD2 (5 bases). The germline gives CDR1 LNHNV, CDR2 YYDKDF (reference sequence). V shed 5 bases and J shed 1 base, with 10 bases lying between them. There are 14 residues in the CDR3. CDR3 in amino acids: CATSARAGTDTQYF. The CDR3 DNA is TGTGCCACCAGCGCGAGGGCGGGCACAGATACGCAGTATTTT. Full variable domain (remainder filled in from reference TRBV15 and TRBJ2-3): DAMVIQNPRYQVTQFGKPVTLSCSQTLNHNVMYWYQQKSSQAPKLLFHYYDKDFNNEADTPDNFQSRRPNTSFCFLDIRSPGLGDTAMYLCATSARAGTDTQYFGPGTRLTVL.

This clonotype was seen more than once but under ten times. The V and J genes are TRBV7-8 and TRBJ2-3; D is perhaps TRBD2 (6 bases). The CDR3 loop spans 17 amino acids. The germline gives CDR1 SGHVS, CDR2 FQNEAQ. Trimming took 2 bases from V and 4 from J, leaving 19 bases between them. The CDR3 loop reads CASSLSRDFWESDTQYF. For the CDR3, the DNA is TGTGCCAGCAGCTTATCCCGGGACTTTTGGGAATCAGATACGCAGTATTTT.

This clonotype was observed once. The V call is TRBV4-1, the J call TRBJ2-1, with 7 nucleotides matching TRBD2. Germline loops: CDR1 MGHRA, CDR2 YSYEKL. J gave up 1 base and V 0 bases, and 3 bases lay outside the gene matches. The CDR3 totals 16 residues. CDR3 loop: CASSQDSAGSYNEQFF. The CDR3 DNA reads TGCGCCAGCAGCCAAGATTCAGCGGGATCCTACAATGAGCAGTTCTTC.

This clonotype turned up a few times. The chain is built from TRBV5-1 and TRBJ2-5; 7 nucleotides match TRBD2. The CDR3 runs to 14 residues. The germline CDR1 and CDR2 sequences are SGHRS and YFSETQ. V was clipped by 1 base and J by 2 bases; unmatched bases: 2. The CDR3 nucleotides are TGCGCCAGCAGCTTGCGGGGGGATCAAGAGACCCAGTACTTC. Translation gives CASSLRGDQETQYF.

This clonotype was seen a few times. The chain carries TRBV4-3 and TRBJ2-5; D may be TRBD1 (5 bases). Germline-derived CDR1 and CDR2 are LGHNA and YSLEER. V was clipped by 0 bases and J by 0 bases, with 11 bases between them. CDR3 length: 16 amino acids. For the CDR3, the DNA is TGCGCCAGCAGCCAAGACGTTGTGACAGACCAAGAGACCCAGTACTTC. This gives the protein CASSQDVVTDQETQYF.

This clonotype was found a few times. The chain has TRBV12-3 or TRBV12-4 and TRBJ2-1; D is tentatively TRBD1 or TRBD2 (5 bases each). Trimming took off 3 bases at V and 10 bases at J, with 10 bases between the two ends. The CDR3 spans 12 residues. This CDR3 is CASSLRGVEQFF. The CDR3 DNA is TGTGCCAGCAGTTTGAGAGGGGTAGAGCAGTTCTTC.

The chain carries TRBV12-3 or TRBV12-4 and TRBJ2-1; 12 bases agree with TRBD2. The CDR3 sequence is 13 residues long. V gave up 6 bases and J gave up 14 bases; unmatched junction bases: 8. The CDR3 loop is CASRQTSGGREFF. Written as DNA, the CDR3 is TGTGCCAGCAGACAGACTAGCGGGGGCAGGGAGTTCTTC.

The J gene is TRBJ2-7, the V gene TRBV3-1; TRBD2 agrees at 7 bases. CDR1 and CDR2 from the germline V gene are LGHDT and YNNKEL (reference sequence). J gave up 4 bases and V 4 bases, and 7 bases lay outside the gene matches. The CDR3 totals 14 residues. CDR3 sequence (DNA): TGTGCCAGCAGCCTGGGAGGGAGTGGATACGAGCAGTACTTC. Residues: CASSLGGSGYEQYF.

This chain uses TRBV5-1 with TRBJ2-7, with 8 bases lining up with TRBD1. V was pared by 0 bases and J by 9 bases, with 11 bases of the junction left unmatched. There are 15 residues in the CDR3. Germline V gene lookup returns CDR1 SGHRS and CDR2 YFSETQ. This chain's CDR3 is CASSLVAGGRSGQYF. The DNA for the CDR3 is TGCGCCAGCAGCTTGGTGGCAGGGGGCCGAAGTGGGCAGTACTTC. The full variable domain, completed using reference TRBV5-1 and TRBJ2-7, is KAGVTQTPRYLIKTRGQQVTLSCSPISGHRSVSWYQQTPGQGLQFLFEYFSETQRNKGNFPGRFSGRQFSNSRSEMNVSTLELGDSALYLCASSLVAGGRSGQYFGPGTRLTVT.

V gene TRBV7-2 combines with J gene TRBJ1-2, with D possibly matching TRBD1 (6 bases). Germline V gives CDR1 SGHTA, CDR2 FQGNSA. This CDR3 comprises 14 residues. The V and J ends lost 1 base and 6 bases respectively, with 12 bases between them. CDR3 region: CASSLEAGTHGYTF. CDR3 nucleotide sequence: TGTGCCAGCAGCTTAGAGGCAGGGACACATGGCTACACCTTC. Full variable domain (outside the CDR3, taken from reference TRBV7-2 and TRBJ1-2): GAGVSQSPSNKVTEKGKDVELRCDPISGHTALYWYRQSLGQGLEFLIYFQGNSAPDKSGLPSDRFSAERTGGSVSTLTIQRTQQEDSAVYLCASSLEAGTHGYTFGSGTRLTVV.

This rearrangement joins TRBV7-9 to TRBJ2-6; D call uncertain. Trimming removed 5 bases from V and 4 bases from J, with 15 bases in between. The CDR3 contains 16 residues. CDR1 SEHNR and CDR2 FQNEAQ come from the germline V gene (reference sequence). Here the CDR3 reads CASSPTSARGANVLTF. The CDR3 nucleotides are TGTGCCAGCAGCCCGACATCTGCGCGGGGGGCCAACGTCCTGACTTTC.

This clonotype was counted a few times. V usage is TRBV5-1 and J usage is TRBJ1-2; possibly TRBD1 for D (6 bases). The CDR3 is 15 amino acids. CDR1 and CDR2 (germline): SGHRS, YFSETQ. V lost 3 bases, J lost 0 bases, and 12 bases lay in between. For the CDR3, the DNA is TGCGCCAGCAGCTCCGGGACACCAGCTAACTATGGCTACACCTTC. Its protein product is CASSSGTPANYGYTF.

This rearrangement joins TRBV7-2 to TRBJ2-2, with D perhaps matching TRBD2 (6 bases). The V end was cut by 6 bases, the J end by 3 bases, with 17 bases between. CDR3 size: 16 residues. From germline, CDR1 is SGHTA and CDR2 FQGNSA. CDR3 in DNA: TGTGCCAGCAGAAGGGCGGCCCGGGGGTACACCGGGGAGCTGTTTTTT. Its protein is CASRRAARGYTGELFF.

V usage is TRBV20-1 and J usage is TRBJ2-1; D unclear. CDR1 and CDR2 (germline): DFQATT, SNEGSKA (reference sequence). V was cut by 3 bases and J by 2 bases, with 11 bases left in between. The CDR3 is 14 amino acids. The CDR3 protein is CSARGQRTYNEQFF. The CDR3 DNA sequence: TGCAGTGCTAGGGGCCAGAGGACCTACAATGAGCAGTTCTTC.

Only a few counts were recorded for this clonotype. The chain combines TRBV4-2 with TRBJ1-1, with D unresolved. V lost 2 bases to trimming and J lost 5 bases, with 9 bases between them. The CDR3 loop spans 13 amino acids. Germline assignment: CDR1 LGHNA and CDR2 YNFKEQ. CDR3 protein: CASSQHTRTEAFF. DNA of the CDR3: TGTGCCAGCAGCCAACATACTAGGACTGAAGCTTTCTTT.